This TCR beta chain was recovered during a study of response to subunit inactivated influenza vaccine. Study-level results: The authors put forward the suggestion that each seasonal influenza vaccination may bring in only a limited number of new T cells.

TCRdb re-called the RT-PCR reads through MiXCR, storing one row per CDR3 protein. The sample has roughly 650,000 distinct CDR3 sequences; about a sixth are singletons. The CDR3 covers 14 residues. The germline CDR1 and CDR2 sequences are MNHEY and SVGEGT. The V segment lost 6 bases and the J segment 0 bases; nucleotides outside the gene matches: 4. Comments on this clonotype: The target antigen is unknown.

The chain couples TRBV6-2 or TRBV6-3 to TRBJ2-7; 8 bases agree with TRBD1. The sequence was obtained from a middle-aged man who received an inactivated influenza vaccine. Source: PBMCs from blood, taken 11 to 12 days after vaccination. This CDR3 is CASRMTGASYEQYF. The CDR3 bases are TGTGCCAGCAGGATGACAGGGGCCTCCTACGAGCAGTACTTC.